These 27 T cell receptor beta chains came from one sample sequenced in a study of blood T cell repertoires in COVID-19. Data came from immunoSEQ multiplex PCR; TCRdb stores just in-frame clones and leaves some out. The repertoire holds more than 110,000 clones, with about 86% as singletons. The sequencing sample was made of peripheral blood. These receptors all stem from a woman in her sixties with acute or convalescent COVID-19.

This sequence joins TRBV12-5 and TRBJ1-1; D ambiguous. V shed 7 bases and J shed 3 bases, with 9 bases lying between them. CDR3 size: 12 residues. Germline assignment: CDR1 LGHNT and CDR2 FRNRAP. CDR3 coding DNA: TGTGCTAGTGCCCCCGGGTACACTGAAGCTTTCTTT. Its translation: CASAPGYTEAFF.

This clone was counted a single time. The gene calls are TRBV5-1 and TRBJ2-3; 10 nucleotides match TRBD2. Germline lookup yields CDR1 SGHRS and CDR2 YFSETQ. The CDR3 is 16 amino acids. Trimming at V came to 0 bases and at J to 2 bases, leaving 3 bases not matched to a gene. In DNA form, the CDR3 reads TGCGCCAGCAGCTTGGCGCTAGCGGGAGCCACAGATACGCAGTATTTT. Protein: CASSLALAGATDTQYF. Supplemented by reference TRBV5-1 and TRBJ2-3, the full variable domain reads KAGVTQTPRYLIKTRGQQVTLSCSPISGHRSVSWYQQTPGQGLQFLFEYFSETQRNKGNFPGRFSGRQFSNSRSEMNVSTLELGDSALYLCASSLALAGATDTQYFGPGTRLTVL.

This clone was seen a single time. The rearrangement uses TRBV18 and TRBJ1-1; no reliable D call. Germline V gives CDR1 KGHSH, CDR2 LQKENI. The CDR3 is made up of 13 amino acids. Trimming removed 3 bases from V and 8 bases from J, with 13 bases in between. The CDR3 reads CASSPVWREEAFF. The CDR3 region has the DNA TGTGCCAGCTCACCCGTTTGGAGGGAGGAAGCTTTCTTT.

The CDR3 sequence is CASSPGTGFYNEQFF. The CDR3 nucleotides read TGTGCCAGCAGCCCCGGGACAGGTTTTTACAATGAGCAGTTCTTC. The chain recombines TRBV7-9 with TRBJ2-1; 8 bases are shared with TRBD1. Looked up from germline, CDR1 is SEHNR and CDR2 is FQNEAQ (reference sequence). Losses at the gene ends were 5 bases for V and 4 bases for J; bases not matched to a gene: 7. CDR3 length: 15 amino acids. The full variable domain, with the rest looked up from reference TRBV7-9 and TRBJ2-1, is DTGVSQNPRHKITKRGQNVTFRCDPISEHNRLYWYRQTLGQGPEFLTYFQNEAQLEKSRLLSDRFSAERPKGSFSTLEIQRTEQGDSAMYLCASSPGTGFYNEQFFGPGTRLTVL.

V gene TRBV28 combines with J gene TRBJ2-7, with D possibly being TRBD2 (6 bases). Trimming shortened V by 4 bases and J by 2 bases, and 9 bases separated the two germline ends. Germline CDR1 and CDR2: MDHEN and SYDVKM. The CDR3 has 13 amino acids. CDR3 nucleotides: TGTGCCAGCAGTTATAGCGGTCCCTACGAGCAGTACTTC. As protein: CASSYSGPYEQYF. The full variable domain, in which reference TRBV28 and TRBJ2-7 provide the parts outside the CDR3, is DVKVTQSSRYLVKRTGEKVFLECVQDMDHENMFWYRQDPGLGLRLIYFSYDVKMKEKGDIPEGYSVSREKKERFSLILESASTNQTSMYLCASSYSGPYEQYFGPGTRLTVT.

The chain joins TRBV29-1 to TRBJ2-3, with TRBD2 as a possible D gene (5 bases). The germline V gene encodes CDR1 SQVTM and CDR2 ANQGSEA. Trimming stripped 5 bases from V and 0 bases from J, with 12 bases between. There are 14 residues in the CDR3. The CDR3 protein is CSVKRTASTDTQYF. The CDR3 DNA reads TGCAGCGTTAAGAGGACTGCCAGCACAGATACGCAGTATTTT.

Here the CDR3 reads CASSLPTANTEAFF. In DNA form, the CDR3 reads TGTGCCAGCAGCCTACCGACAGCAAACACTGAAGCTTTCTTT. The V gene is TRBV7-2, the J gene TRBJ1-1; TRBD1 might be the D (5 bases). Looked up from germline, CDR1 is SGHTA and CDR2 is FQGNSA. Trimming removed 5 bases from V and 2 bases from J, with 12 bases in between. This CDR3 has 14 amino acids.

The CDR3 coding sequence is TGTGCCAGCAGCCTGGCGGGGGACTATGGCTACACCTTC. Translated, it gives CASSLAGDYGYTF. The rearrangement links TRBV5-4 to TRBJ1-2, with D perhaps TRBD1 (5 bases). The CDR3 has 13 amino acids. V was trimmed by 4 bases and J by 3 bases, leaving 10 bases between them. Germline assignment: CDR1 SGHNT and CDR2 YYREEE (reference sequence).

The J gene is TRBJ1-2, the V gene TRBV28; D is ambiguous. Per germline, CDR1 MDHEN and CDR2 SYDVKM. Trimming took off 6 bases at V and 4 bases at J, with 24 bases between the two ends. The CDR3 runs to 17 residues. The CDR3 DNA reads TGTGCCAGCAGCCTTCTTGGCCAGCGGGCCGATCCCTATGGCTACACCTTC. As protein: CASSLLGQRADPYGYTF.

This chain links TRBV27 with TRBJ1-1; maybe TRBD1 (5 bases). V was cut by 4 bases and J by 2 bases, with 20 bases left in between. The CDR3 runs 17 residues. From germline, CDR1 is MNHEY and CDR2 SMNVEV (reference sequence). In DNA form, the CDR3 reads TGTGCCAGCAGTTCAAGCCGGGGGAGCGGGGGAAACACTGAAGCTTTCTTT. It is translated as CASSSSRGSGGNTEAFF.

This rearrangement joins TRBV14 to TRBJ1-2, with D perhaps TRBD1 (5 bases). Germline CDR1 reads SGHDN; CDR2 reads FVKESK. V dropped 1 base and J dropped 5 bases, with 20 bases sitting between them. The CDR3 consists of 17 residues. CDR3 nucleotide sequence: TGTGCCAGCAGCCAAGGAATTTGGCGGCAGGGCCCATATGGCTACACCTTC. Translation gives CASSQGIWRQGPYGYTF.

This clone has just one count. The chain employs TRBV9 and TRBJ2-7; 7 nucleotides match TRBD2. From germline, CDR1 is SGDLS and CDR2 YYNGEE. The V gene end was trimmed by 0 bases and the J gene end by 1 base; junction bases not matched to a gene: 7. The CDR3 contains 16 residues. The CDR3 DNA follows: TGTGCCAGCAGCGTAGACGGGAGGTTTCGGTCCTACGAGCAGTACTTC. Its translation is CASSVDGRFRSYEQYF. Full variable domain (rest looked up from reference TRBV9 and TRBJ2-7): DSGVTQTPKHLITATGQRVTLRCSPRSGDLSVYWYQQSLDQGLQFLIQYYNGEERAKGNILERFSAQQFPDLHSELNLSSLELGDSALYFCASSVDGRFRSYEQYFGPGTRLTVT.

The chain has TRBV11-3 and TRBJ2-7; a weak D match, TRBD2 (6 bases). Looked up from germline, CDR1 is SGHNT and CDR2 is YENEEA. The ends were cut back, 5 bases at V and 4 bases at J, with 15 bases in the middle. The CDR3 extends over 14 amino acids. The CDR3 loop is CASSPPGSLYEQYF. CDR3 nucleotide sequence: TGTGCCAGCAGCCCCCCCGGGAGTTTATACGAGCAGTACTTC.

The chain links TRBV14 to TRBJ2-1, with 11 bases that match TRBD2. Per the germline V gene, CDR1 is SGHDN and CDR2 is FVKESK. J was trimmed by 0 bases and V by 2 bases; bases with no gene match: 12. The CDR3 has 20 amino acids. CDR3 residues: CASSQFRASGRLSSYNEQFF. The CDR3 DNA reads as TGTGCCAGCAGCCAATTCCGGGCTAGCGGGAGGTTAAGCTCCTACAATGAGCAGTTCTTC.

This rearrangement joins TRBV15 to TRBJ2-5; 7 bases map to TRBD2. Per germline, CDR1 LNHNV and CDR2 YYDKDF (reference sequence). The CDR3 has 13 residues. V lost 5 bases, J lost 5 bases, and 5 bases stayed unmatched. CDR3 in amino acids: CATSAGLTETQYF. CDR3 coding DNA: TGTGCCACCAGCGCGGGACTAACCGAGACCCAGTACTTC.

The rearrangement joins TRBV28 to TRBJ2-5; 8 bases fit TRBD1. The CDR3 totals 13 residues. V was clipped by 6 bases and J by 4 bases; unmatched bases: 4. Germline lookup yields CDR1 MDHEN and CDR2 SYDVKM. The CDR3 coding sequence is TGTGCCAGCAGCCCGGGACAGGTAGAGACCCAGTACTTC. This gives the protein CASSPGQVETQYF.

The chain joins TRBV11-2 to TRBJ2-5, with 8 positions matching TRBD2. This CDR3 is built from 15 residues. Germline V CDR1 and CDR2: SGHAT, FQNNGV. V gave up 1 base and J gave up 1 base; unmatched junction bases: 2. CDR3 region: CASSLVLAVQETQYF. The CDR3 DNA is TGTGCCAGCAGCTTAGTACTAGCGGTCCAAGAGACCCAGTACTTC.

As DNA, the CDR3 is TGTGCCAGCGGAAGGACAGGCGATACGAGAGCTTTCTTT. Translating gives CASGRTGDTRAFF. The chain is built from TRBV28 and TRBJ1-1; 7 bases are a match to TRBD1. Trimming cost V 8 bases and J 10 bases; bases outside gene matches: 13. The CDR3 sequence is 13 residues long. Per germline, CDR1 MDHEN and CDR2 SYDVKM.

The chain recombines TRBV18 with TRBJ2-5, with D tentatively TRBD1 (5 bases). Germline CDR1 KGHSH, CDR2 LQKENI. The V end lost 3 bases, the J end lost 2 bases, and 16 bases lay between the germline ends. The CDR3 totals 16 residues. CDR3 sequence (DNA): TGTGCCAGCTCACCGGCAGGGCCAGGCGCACAAGAGACCCAGTACTTC. As protein: CASSPAGPGAQETQYF. Based on the CDR3 plus reference TRBV18 and TRBJ2-5, the full variable domain is NAGVMQNPRHLVRRRGQEARLRCSPMKGHSHVYWYRQLPEEGLKFMVYLQKENIIDESGMPKERFSAEFPKEGPSILRIQQVVRGDSAAYFCASSPAGPGAQETQYFGPGTRLLVL.

The chain recombines TRBV28 with TRBJ1-1; 7 positions agree with TRBD1. Germline V gives CDR1 MDHEN, CDR2 SYDVKM. The CDR3 is made up of 13 amino acids. CDR3 sequence: CVAGGGGRTEAFF. The CDR3 DNA is TGTGTCGCTGGAGGAGGGGGCCGCACTGAAGCTTTCTTT.

This chain connects TRBV9 to TRBJ2-1; the match to TRBD2 covers 7 bases. The CDR3 is 17 residues long. V lost 4 bases to trimming and J lost 0 bases; unmatched junction nucleotides: 10. Germline-derived CDR1 and CDR2 are SGDLS and YYNGEE. CDR3 sequence: CASSLGTTRISYNEQFF. The CDR3 nucleotides are TGTGCCAGCAGCCTCGGGACTACCCGGATCTCCTACAATGAGCAGTTCTTC.

The CDR3 nucleotides read TGCGCCAGCCGATCATACAGGGCTGACACTGAAGCTTTCTTT. Encoded protein: CASRSYRADTEAFF. The gene calls are TRBV5-1 and TRBJ1-1, with D tentatively TRBD1 (6 bases). The germline V and J ends were trimmed by 7 bases and 3 bases, with 16 bases remaining between them. CDR3 length: 14 residues. The germline V gene encodes CDR1 SGHRS and CDR2 YFSETQ. The whole variable domain, filled in from reference TRBV5-1 and TRBJ1-1, reads KAGVTQTPRYLIKTRGQQVTLSCSPISGHRSVSWYQQTPGQGLQFLFEYFSETQRNKGNFPGRFSGRQFSNSRSEMNVSTLELGDSALYLCASRSYRADTEAFFGQGTRLTVV.

The rearrangement uses TRBV5-1 and TRBJ2-7; possible D gene TRBD1, 5 bases. The CDR3 is 16 residues long. Germline CDR1 reads SGHRS; CDR2 reads YFSETQ. V lost 0 bases to trimming and J lost 6 bases, with 19 bases between them. The CDR3 DNA sequence: TGCGCCAGCAGCTTGGGATTAGTCGTAGGGCAGGGCGAGCAGTACTTC. This translates into CASSLGLVVGQGEQYF.

CDR3 in DNA: TGTGCCACCAGTGACCGGGACAGGGACGGAGCTTTCTTT. Encoded protein: CATSDRDRDGAFF. V usage is TRBV24-1 and J usage is TRBJ1-1; TRBD1 matches 9 bases. The CDR3 consists of 13 residues. Germline V gives CDR1 KGHDR, CDR2 SFDVKD. V was clipped by 4 bases and J by 10 bases; unmatched bases: 6.

The chain carries TRBV5-6 and TRBJ2-5, with D possibly matching TRBD1 (5 bases). This CDR3 region has 14 residues. Germline CDR1 SGHDT, CDR2 YYEEEE. The V end was cut by 0 bases, the J end by 8 bases, with 14 bases between. The CDR3 loop reads CASSLVGRDGTQYF. The CDR3 nucleotides read TGTGCCAGCAGCTTGGTCGGCAGGGATGGAACCCAGTACTTC.

The chain combines TRBV10-3 with TRBJ2-1; 16 bases are shared with TRBD2. CDR1 is ENHRY and CDR2 is SYGVKD in the germline V gene. This CDR3 contains 20 residues. The junction had 9 bases not matched to a gene; V was cut back by 2 bases and J by 2 bases. CDR3 amino acids: CAISEGTSGRAIRTYNEQFF. The CDR3 nucleotides are TGTGCCATCAGTGAGGGGACTAGCGGGAGGGCCATTAGAACCTACAATGAGCAGTTCTTC.

The chain employs TRBV7-2 and TRBJ2-7; a weak D match, TRBD2 (6 bases). The CDR3 sequence is 15 residues long. V lost 1 base and J 0 bases, leaving 10 bases between the germline ends. CDR1 and CDR2 (germline): SGHTA, FQGNSA. The DNA of the CDR3 is TGTGCCAGCAGCTTAGGCGGGGCCAGCTCCTACGAGCAGTACTTC. Translated, it gives CASSLGGASSYEQYF.